The rows below give T cell receptor beta chains drawn from one sample of a study of blood T cell repertoires in COVID-19. Profiling relied on immunoSEQ multiplex PCR, and the TCRdb table lists in-frame clones only, not all of them. The table lists fewer than 350,000 clones, roughly nine tenths of them singletons. Sequenced material: peripheral blood. These receptor sequences come from a woman aged 60 to 75 with COVID-19, enrolled during active disease. Each CDR3 is given with its conserved first and last residue. D genes are given only for firm matches. The size field is filled for only some rows; it gives once, few, many or a size class.

-	TRBJ2-5	TRBV11-2	-	CASSLGAETQYF	TGTGCCAGCAGCTTAGGGGCGGAGACCCAGTACTTC
-	TRBJ2-5	TRBV4-2	TRBD2	CASSQVDSGETQYF	TGTGCCAGCAGCCAAGTCGATAGCGGGGAGACCCAGTACTTC
-	TRBJ2-3	TRBV28	TRBD2	CASSGRLAGGLVDTQYF	TGTGCCAGCAGTGGTAGACTAGCGGGGGGGCTAGTAGATACGCAGTATTTT
-	TRBJ1-6	TRBV2	-	CASKTGWNSPLHF	TGTGCCAGCAAAACGGGTTGGAATTCACCCCTCCACTTT
-	TRBJ1-1	TRBV20-1	-	CRAVEGMIAFF	TGCAGGGCCGTTGAGGGAATGATAGCTTTCTTT
-	TRBJ2-3	TRBV19	TRBD2	CASSIPGLAAADTQYF	TGTGCCAGTAGTATCCCGGGACTAGCGGCAGCAGATACGCAGTATTTT
once	TRBJ2-7	TRBV5-1	TRBD2	CASSLGLAGPYEQYF	TGCGCCAGCAGCTTGGGACTAGCGGGACCCTACGAGCAGTACTTC
-	TRBJ2-2	TRBV11-2	TRBD2	CASSTTLAGGSAGELFF	TGTGCCAGCAGCACAACTCTAGCGGGGGGATCAGCCGGGGAGCTGTTTTTT
few	TRBJ1-1	TRBV6-5	TRBD1	CASSRIGTGPTEAFF	TGTGCCAGCAGTAGGATCGGGACAGGGCCCACTGAAGCTTTCTTT
-	TRBJ1-2	TRBV7-9	-	CASSPGGKRNYGYTF	TGTGCCAGCAGCCCTGGAGGGAAGAGGAACTATGGCTACACCTTC
-	TRBJ1-2	TRBV5-1	-	CASSLAAEANYGYTF	TGCGCCAGCAGCTTGGCTGCAGAAGCTAACTATGGCTACACCTTC